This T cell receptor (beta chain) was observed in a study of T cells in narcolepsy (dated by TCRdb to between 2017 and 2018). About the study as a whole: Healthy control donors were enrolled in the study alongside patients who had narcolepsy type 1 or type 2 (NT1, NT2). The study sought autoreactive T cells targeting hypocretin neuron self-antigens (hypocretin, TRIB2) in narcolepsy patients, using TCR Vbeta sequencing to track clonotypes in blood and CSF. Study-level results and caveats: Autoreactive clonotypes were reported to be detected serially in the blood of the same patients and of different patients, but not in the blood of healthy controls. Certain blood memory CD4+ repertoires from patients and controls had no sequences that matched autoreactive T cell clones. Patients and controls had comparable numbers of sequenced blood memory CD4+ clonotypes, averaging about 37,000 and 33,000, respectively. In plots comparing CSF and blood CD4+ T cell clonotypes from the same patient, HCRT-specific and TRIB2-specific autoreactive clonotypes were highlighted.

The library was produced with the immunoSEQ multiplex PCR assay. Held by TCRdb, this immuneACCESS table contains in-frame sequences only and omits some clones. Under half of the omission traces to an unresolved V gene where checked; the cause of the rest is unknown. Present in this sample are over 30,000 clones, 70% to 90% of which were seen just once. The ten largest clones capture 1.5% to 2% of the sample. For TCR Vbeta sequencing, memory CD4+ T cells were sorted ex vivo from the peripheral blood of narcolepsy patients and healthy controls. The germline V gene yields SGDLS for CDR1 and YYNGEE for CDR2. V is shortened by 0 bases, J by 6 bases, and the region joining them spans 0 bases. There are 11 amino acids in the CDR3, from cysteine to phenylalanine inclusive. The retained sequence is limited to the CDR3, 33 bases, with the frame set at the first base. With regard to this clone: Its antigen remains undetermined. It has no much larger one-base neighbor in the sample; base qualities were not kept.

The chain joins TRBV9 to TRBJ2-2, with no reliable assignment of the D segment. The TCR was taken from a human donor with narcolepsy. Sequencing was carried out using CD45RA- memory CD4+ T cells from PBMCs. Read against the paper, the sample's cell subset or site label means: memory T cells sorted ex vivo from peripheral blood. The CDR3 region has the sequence CASSVAGELFF. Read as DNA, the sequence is TGTGCCAGCAGCGTAGCCGGGGAGCTGTTTTTT.